This TCR beta chain was found in a study of siplizumab effects on memory and regulatory T cells. Measured with immunoSEQ multiplex PCR; TCRdb has only the in-frame clones, and not every one. This table has about 48,000 clones, about 90% appearing once. Unstimulated naive, memory, effector memory and TEMRA subsets from a few donor pairs underwent sequencing. V shed 0 bases and J shed 2 bases, with 12 bases lying between them. The CDR3 is 16 amino acids. Germline CDR1 is SGHTS and CDR2 is YDEGEE. This rearrangement joins TRBV5-8 to TRBJ2-1, with a possible D match to TRBD2 (5 bases). The sample taken for sequencing was naive CD8+ T cells sorted from blood. The TCR originated in a human donor in good health. The CDR3 DNA follows: TGTGCCAGCAGCTTGGCCGAGGGTCCCACCTACAATGAGCAGTTCTTC. This codes for CASSLAEGPTYNEQFF.